This T cell receptor (beta chain) was recovered during a study of T cells expressing NK-cell markers. The length of the CDR3 is 15 residues. Study-level points and caveats: The study found these clonotypes also leading the CD3+CD56-NKG2C+ fraction in a few donors.

In the case of this clonotype: Antigen specificity is unknown.

From the 5' RACE reads, TCRdb lists one entry per CDR3 protein and no DNA. The sample table includes hundreds of thousands of distinct CDR3 sequences. The J gene is TRBJ2-1, the V gene TRBV12-3 or TRBV12-4. The specimen sequenced was blood T cells: a sorted CD56 or NKG2C T cell subset, CD4+ or CD8+ T cells, or bulk PBMC T cells (not recorded which). The source of this sequence is a woman aged 18-70 years in good health. The CDR3 spells CASRSSGATYNEQFF.